These 14 T cell receptor beta chains were all obtained from the same sample, sequenced in a study of shared clonotypes between healthy human individuals. Assay: immunoSEQ multiplex PCR; the TCRdb copy retains only in-frame clones and omits some. The sample yields roughly 120,000 clones, under 70% seen once. Sequencing input: memory CD8+ T cells sorted from blood. Subset given: CD45RO+ cells pooled with CCR7-negative TemRA cells. These receptors were taken from a woman aged 25 to 39 in good health.

Turning to this clone: One base separates it from a far larger clone, so it is likely a read error. The V and J genes are TRBV4-2 and TRBJ1-1; D gene uncertain. The length of the CDR3 is 14 residues. Trimming removed 5 bases at V and 1 base at J, with 11 bases between. Germline assignment: CDR1 LGHNA and CDR2 YNFKEQ. The CDR3 nucleotides are TGTGCCAGCAGCGCGTCGACGGGGAACACTGAAGCTTTCTTT. Translated, it gives CASSASTGNTEAFF.

The chain couples TRBV25-1 to TRBJ1-1; 8 nucleotides align to TRBD1. Germline V gene data show CDR1 as MGHDK and CDR2 as SYGVNS. The CDR3 contains 15 residues. Losses at the gene ends were 6 bases for V and 4 bases for J; bases not matched to a gene: 10. CDR3 region: CASSPGGTGGTEAFF. CDR3 in DNA: TGTGCCAGCAGCCCCGGGGGGACAGGAGGCACTGAAGCTTTCTTT.

This clone was observed a few times. V gene TRBV4-2 combines with J gene TRBJ2-6, with a weak D call TRBD1 (5 bases). The germline V gene has CDR1 LGHNA and CDR2 YNFKEQ. Trimming left V 0 bases short and J 4 bases short, with 10 bases between. This CDR3 comprises 16 residues. The CDR3 nucleotides are TGTGCCAGCAGCCAAGATCAGGGATCCGGGGCCAACGTCCTGACTTTC. Its translation is CASSQDQGSGANVLTF.

This rearrangement joins TRBV12-5 to TRBJ1-5; D may be TRBD1 (5 bases). Germline V gene lookup returns CDR1 LGHNT and CDR2 FRNRAP. This CDR3 has 15 residues. Trimming cost V 6 bases and J 10 bases, with 22 bases left between them. CDR3 coding DNA: TGTGCTAGTGGGCCCATCCAGGACATAGTGAGCCCCCAGCATTTT. Protein sequence: CASGPIQDIVSPQHF.

This chain links TRBV28 with TRBJ2-7; tentatively, D is TRBD1 or TRBD2 (5 bases each). V lost 4 bases and J lost 2, with 18 bases in between. The CDR3 length is 16 residues. The germline V gene encodes CDR1 MDHEN and CDR2 SYDVKM. Here the CDR3 DNA reads TGTGCCAGCAGTTCTACTCTTGGGGCGCGGGCCTACGAGCAGTACTTC. Translation: CASSSTLGARAYEQYF.

The chain recombines TRBV7-9 with TRBJ1-4; D remains unclear. The V and J ends lost 6 bases and 0 bases respectively, with 11 bases between them. The CDR3 covers 15 residues. CDR1 is SEHNR and CDR2 is FQNEAQ in the germline V gene (reference sequence). The CDR3 coding sequence is TGTGCCAGCAGTCTCGCGGGTGCAACTAATGAAAAACTGTTTTTT. Protein sequence: CASSLAGATNEKLFF. The variable domain in full, completed from reference TRBV7-9 and TRBJ1-4, reads DTGVSQNPRHKITKRGQNVTFRCDPISEHNRLYWYRQTLGQGPEFLTYFQNEAQLEKSRLLSDRFSAERPKGSFSTLEIQRTEQGDSAMYLCASSLAGATNEKLFFGSGTQLSVL.

V and J are TRBV5-4 and TRBJ2-7, with 12 bases fitting TRBD2. The length of the CDR3 is 13 residues. Germline CDR1 reads SGHNT; CDR2 reads YYREEE (reference sequence). J gave up 5 bases and V 5 bases, and 2 bases lay outside the gene matches. CDR3 nucleotides: TGTGCCAGCAGTCGGACTAGCGGGGACGAGCAGTACTTC. It yields the protein CASSRTSGDEQYF. Together with reference TRBV5-4 and TRBJ2-7, the CDR3 gives the full variable domain: ETGVTQSPTHLIKTRGQQVTLRCSSQSGHNTVSWYQQALGQGPQFIFQYYREEENGRGNFPPRFSGLQFPNYSSELNVNALELDDSALYLCASSRTSGDEQYFGPGTRLTVT.

V gene TRBV27 combines with J gene TRBJ1-2; D is unclear. Germline CDR1 and CDR2: MNHEY and SMNVEV (reference sequence). The V end was cut by 6 bases, the J end by 7 bases, with 15 bases between. The CDR3 has 13 amino acids. CDR3 sequence: CASRGGGIGGYTF. In DNA, the CDR3 is TGTGCCAGCAGGGGAGGCGGGATTGGTGGCTACACCTTC.

The V gene is TRBV5-4, the J gene TRBJ2-5; D gene unclear. The V end was cut by 3 bases, the J end by 7 bases, with 13 bases between. Germline V gives CDR1 SGHNT, CDR2 YYREEE (reference sequence). This CDR3 contains 13 residues. The CDR3 reads CASSSSLVRTQYF. As DNA, the CDR3 is TGTGCCAGCAGCTCTTCCCTGGTTAGGACCCAGTACTTC.

This clone was found once. The chain employs TRBV18 and TRBJ1-1, with D perhaps matching TRBD1 (5 bases). Trimming shortened V by 3 bases and J by 1 base, and 12 bases separated the two germline ends. This CDR3 is built from 15 residues. The germline CDR1 and CDR2 sequences are KGHSH and LQKENI. The CDR3 spells CASSPVWGSNTEAFF. CDR3 in DNA: TGTGCCAGCTCACCCGTTTGGGGGTCGAACACTGAAGCTTTCTTT.

V is TRBV6-1 and J is TRBJ1-1; TRBD1 matches 7 bases. Unmatched junction bases numbered 6, after V lost 2 bases and J lost 3 bases. Germline V gene sequence: CDR1 MNHNS, CDR2 SASEGT. The CDR3 is 15 amino acids. Written as DNA, the CDR3 is TGTGCCAGCAGTGAATTTCAGGGGGTCGACACTGAAGCTTTCTTT. It specifies CASSEFQGVDTEAFF.

The V call is TRBV27, the J call TRBJ2-7; D gene ambiguous. Germline CDR1 reads MNHEY; CDR2 reads SMNVEV (reference sequence). V was trimmed by 1 base and J by 2 bases, leaving 9 bases between them. The CDR3 totals 14 residues. The CDR3 spells CASSLYWPTYEQYF. CDR3 coding DNA: TGTGCCAGCAGTTTATACTGGCCGACCTACGAGCAGTACTTC.

This chain uses TRBV9 with TRBJ2-1; the D is unclear. Trimming removed 0 bases from V and 7 bases from J, with 26 bases in between. CDR1 and CDR2 (germline): SGDLS, YYNGEE. This CDR3 contains 19 residues. CDR3 nucleotides: TGTGCCAGCAGCGTAGCAAGCCTAAAAAGCCCCCTTAAACAGAATGAGCAGTTCTTC. The encoded protein is CASSVASLKSPLKQNEQFF.

In its sample, this clone was seen a few times. V usage is TRBV5-4 and J usage is TRBJ1-2; TRBD1 aligns across 9 bases. Per germline, CDR1 SGHNT and CDR2 YYREEE (reference sequence). The CDR3 totals 15 residues. V was clipped by 4 bases and J by 2 bases; unmatched bases: 6. CDR3 DNA: TGTGCCAGCAGCACCCGGGACAGGGTGAACTATGGCTACACCTTC. Encoded protein: CASSTRDRVNYGYTF.